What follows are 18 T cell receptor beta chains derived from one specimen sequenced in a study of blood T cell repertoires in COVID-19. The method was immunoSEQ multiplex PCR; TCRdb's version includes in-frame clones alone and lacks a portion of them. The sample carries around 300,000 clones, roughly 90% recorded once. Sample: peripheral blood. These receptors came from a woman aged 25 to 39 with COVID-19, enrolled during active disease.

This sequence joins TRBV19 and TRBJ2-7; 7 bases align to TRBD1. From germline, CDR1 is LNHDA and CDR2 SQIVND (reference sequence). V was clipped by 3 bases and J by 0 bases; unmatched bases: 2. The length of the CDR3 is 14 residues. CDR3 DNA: TGTGCCAGTAGTATGGGGACAGTCTCCTACGAGCAGTACTTC. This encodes CASSMGTVSYEQYF.

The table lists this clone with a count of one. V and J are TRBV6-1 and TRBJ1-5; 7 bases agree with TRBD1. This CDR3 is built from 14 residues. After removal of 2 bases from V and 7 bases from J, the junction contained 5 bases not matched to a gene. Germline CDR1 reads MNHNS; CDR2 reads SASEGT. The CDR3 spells CASSEQGGIQPQHF. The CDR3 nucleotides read TGTGCCAGCAGTGAACAAGGGGGCATACAGCCCCAGCATTTT.

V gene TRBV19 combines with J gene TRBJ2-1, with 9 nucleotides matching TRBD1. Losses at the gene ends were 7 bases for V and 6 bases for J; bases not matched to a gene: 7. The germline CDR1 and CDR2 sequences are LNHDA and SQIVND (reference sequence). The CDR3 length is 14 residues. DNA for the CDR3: TGTGCCAGTATGGCCGGGACAGGGATCAATGAGCAGTTCTTC. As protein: CASMAGTGINEQFF.

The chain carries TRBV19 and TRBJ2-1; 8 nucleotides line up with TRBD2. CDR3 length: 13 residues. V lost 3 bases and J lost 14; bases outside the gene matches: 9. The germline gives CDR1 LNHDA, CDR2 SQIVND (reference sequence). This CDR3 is CASSISGSGGEFF. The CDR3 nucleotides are TGTGCCAGTAGTATCTCCGGCAGCGGGGGTGAGTTCTTC.

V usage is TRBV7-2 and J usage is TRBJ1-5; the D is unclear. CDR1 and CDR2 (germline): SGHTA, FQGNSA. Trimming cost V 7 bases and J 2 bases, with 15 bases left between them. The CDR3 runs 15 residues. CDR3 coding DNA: TGTGCCAGCACGGCTGCCTACGGGGGCAATCAGCCCCAGCATTTT. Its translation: CASTAAYGGNQPQHF.

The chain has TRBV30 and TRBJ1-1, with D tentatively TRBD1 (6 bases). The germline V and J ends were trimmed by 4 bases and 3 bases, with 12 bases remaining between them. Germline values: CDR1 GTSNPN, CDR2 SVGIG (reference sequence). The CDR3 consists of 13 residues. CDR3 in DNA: TGTGCCTGGATTAACAGGGCTTACACTGAAGCTTTCTTT. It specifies CAWINRAYTEAFF. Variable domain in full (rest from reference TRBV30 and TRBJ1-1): SQTIHQWPATLVQPVGSPLSLECTVEGTSNPNLYWYRQAAGRGLQLLFYSVGIGQISSEVPQNLSASRPQDRQFILSSKKLLLSDSGFYLCAWINRAYTEAFFGQGTRLTVV.

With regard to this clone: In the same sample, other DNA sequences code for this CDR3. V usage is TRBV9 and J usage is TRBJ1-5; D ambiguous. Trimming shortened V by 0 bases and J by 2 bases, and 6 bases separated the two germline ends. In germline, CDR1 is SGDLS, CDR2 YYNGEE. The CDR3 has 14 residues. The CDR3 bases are TGTGCCAGCAGCGTAGGGGGAGGCAATCAGCCCCAGCATTTT. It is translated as CASSVGGGNQPQHF.

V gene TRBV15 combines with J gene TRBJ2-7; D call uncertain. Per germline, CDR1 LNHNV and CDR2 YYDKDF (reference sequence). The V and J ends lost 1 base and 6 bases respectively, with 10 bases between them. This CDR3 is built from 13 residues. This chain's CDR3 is CATSRAPQSEQYF. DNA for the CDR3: TGTGCCACCAGCAGAGCCCCACAGAGCGAGCAGTACTTC.

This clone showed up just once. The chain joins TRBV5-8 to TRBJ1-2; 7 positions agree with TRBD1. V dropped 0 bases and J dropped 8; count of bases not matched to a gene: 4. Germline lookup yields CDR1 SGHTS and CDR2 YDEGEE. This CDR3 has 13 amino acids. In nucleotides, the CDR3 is TGTGCCAGCAGCTTGGGCAGGGGGGACGGCTACACCTTC. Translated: CASSLGRGDGYTF.

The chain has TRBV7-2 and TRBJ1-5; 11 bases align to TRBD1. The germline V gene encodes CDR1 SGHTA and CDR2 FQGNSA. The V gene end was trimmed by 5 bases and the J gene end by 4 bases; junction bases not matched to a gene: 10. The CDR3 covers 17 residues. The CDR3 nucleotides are TGTGCCAGCAGCGCTCGGACAGGGGGCGCGACAAATCAGCCCCAGCATTTT. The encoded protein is CASSARTGGATNQPQHF.

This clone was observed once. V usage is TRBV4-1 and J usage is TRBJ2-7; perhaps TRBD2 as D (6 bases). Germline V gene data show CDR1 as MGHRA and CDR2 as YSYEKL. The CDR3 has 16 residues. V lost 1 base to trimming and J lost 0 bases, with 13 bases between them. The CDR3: CASSQVHRLDSYEQYF. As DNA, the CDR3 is TGCGCCAGCAGCCAAGTACACCGACTAGACTCCTACGAGCAGTACTTC.

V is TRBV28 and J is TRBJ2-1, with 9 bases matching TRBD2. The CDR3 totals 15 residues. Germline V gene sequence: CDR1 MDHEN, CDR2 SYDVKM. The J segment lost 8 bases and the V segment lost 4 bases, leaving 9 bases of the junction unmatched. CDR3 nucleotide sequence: TGTGCCAGCAGTTCCGCGGGAGGGCCTATCTATGAGCAGTTCTTC. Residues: CASSSAGGPIYEQFF.

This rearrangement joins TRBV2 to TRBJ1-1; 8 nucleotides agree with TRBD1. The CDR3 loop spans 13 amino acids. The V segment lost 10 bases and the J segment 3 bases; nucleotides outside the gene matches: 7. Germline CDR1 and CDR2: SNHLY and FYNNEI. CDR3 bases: TGTGCCACCAGACAGGGGCGATACACTGAAGCTTTCTTT. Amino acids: CATRQGRYTEAFF.

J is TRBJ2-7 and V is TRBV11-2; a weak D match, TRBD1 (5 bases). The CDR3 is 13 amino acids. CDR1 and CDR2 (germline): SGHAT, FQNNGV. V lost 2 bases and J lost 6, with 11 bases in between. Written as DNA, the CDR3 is TGTGCCAGCAGCTTAATGCAGGGTTCCGAGCAGTACTTC. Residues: CASSLMQGSEQYF.

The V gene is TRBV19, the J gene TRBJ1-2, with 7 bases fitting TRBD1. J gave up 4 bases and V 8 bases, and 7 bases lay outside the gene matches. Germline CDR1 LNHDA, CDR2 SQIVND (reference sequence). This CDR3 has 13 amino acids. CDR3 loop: CASYGQGGYGYTF. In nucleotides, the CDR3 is TGTGCCAGTTACGGGCAGGGGGGCTATGGCTACACCTTC.

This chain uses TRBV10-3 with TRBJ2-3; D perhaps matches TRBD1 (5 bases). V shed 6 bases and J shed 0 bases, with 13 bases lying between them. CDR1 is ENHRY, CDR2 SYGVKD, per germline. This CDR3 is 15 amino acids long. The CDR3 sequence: CAIREGATSTDTQYF. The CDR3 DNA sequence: TGTGCCATCAGGGAAGGGGCTACAAGCACAGATACGCAGTATTTT.

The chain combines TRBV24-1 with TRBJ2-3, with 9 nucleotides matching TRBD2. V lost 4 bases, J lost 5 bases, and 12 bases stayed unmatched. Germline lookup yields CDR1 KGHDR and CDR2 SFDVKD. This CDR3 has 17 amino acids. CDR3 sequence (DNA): TGTGCCACCAGTGAGGCGGGAGGGCCGGGCGGGCAAGATACGCAGTATTTT. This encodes CATSEAGGPGGQDTQYF.

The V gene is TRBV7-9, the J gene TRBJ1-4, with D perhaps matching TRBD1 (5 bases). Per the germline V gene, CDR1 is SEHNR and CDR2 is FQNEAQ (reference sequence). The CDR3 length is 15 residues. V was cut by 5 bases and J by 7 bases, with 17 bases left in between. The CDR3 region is CASSPGLLGGEKLFF. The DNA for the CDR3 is TGTGCCAGCAGCCCGGGCCTCCTCGGGGGTGAAAAACTGTTTTTT.